This T cell receptor beta chain is drawn from a study of CD8 T cells in ankylosing spondylitis. Study observations and caveats: About 8 highly homologous variants made up a TCR beta motif that seemed to typify ankylosing spondylitis blood. Peripheral blood samples showed relatively rare disease-linked clones, and these clones were CD8+. Reported data indicate significant enrichment of disease-linked clones within matched ankylosing spondylitis synovial fluid.

Quantitative molecular-barcoded 5'-RACE generated the TCR beta libraries. TCRdb called the 5' RACE reads again in MiXCR, with one record for every CDR3 protein. The table records about 160,000 distinct CDR3 sequences, approximately 20% of them present only once. This clonotype has at least ten counts. Its antigen is still unknown. The source of this sequence is a male donor with ankylosing spondylitis or in good health (not recorded which). Material for sequencing was blood, either unsorted or a sorted T cell fraction (not recorded which).

Here the CDR3 DNA reads TGCGCCAGCAGCTTGGAGGGACTCTATATGAACACTGAAGCTTTCTTT. It codes for CASSLEGLYMNTEAFF. The genes are TRBV5-1 and TRBJ1-1; TRBD1 might be the D (5 bases). The CDR3 runs to 16 residues. Trimming cost V 0 bases and J 0 bases, with 12 bases left between them. Germline V CDR1 and CDR2: SGHRS, YFSETQ.